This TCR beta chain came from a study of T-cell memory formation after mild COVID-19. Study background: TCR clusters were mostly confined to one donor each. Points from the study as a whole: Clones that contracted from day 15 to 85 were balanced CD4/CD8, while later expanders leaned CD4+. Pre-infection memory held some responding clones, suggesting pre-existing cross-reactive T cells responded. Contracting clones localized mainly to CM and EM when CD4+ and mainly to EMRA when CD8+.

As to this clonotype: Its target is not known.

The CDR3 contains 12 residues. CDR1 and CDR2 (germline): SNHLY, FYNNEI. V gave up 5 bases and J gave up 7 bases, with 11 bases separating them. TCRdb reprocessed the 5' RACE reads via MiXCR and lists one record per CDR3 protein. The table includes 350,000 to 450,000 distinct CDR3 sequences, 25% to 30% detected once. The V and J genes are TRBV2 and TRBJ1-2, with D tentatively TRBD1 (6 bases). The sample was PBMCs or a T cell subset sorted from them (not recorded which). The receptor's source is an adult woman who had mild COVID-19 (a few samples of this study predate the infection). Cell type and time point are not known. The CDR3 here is CASSPGAGGYTF. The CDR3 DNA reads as TGTGCCAGCAGTCCGGGGGCAGGTGGCTACACCTTC.